A selection of T cell receptor beta chains follows, all from one sample in a study of spatial heterogeneity in lung cancer. TCRdb ran MiXCR on the 5' RACE reads and lists one entry per CDR3 protein. The repertoire holds some 21,000 distinct CDR3 sequences, 3.5% to 5% seen once, with approximately 7.4% in the top ten. Specimen: PBMCs, collected at surgery. The receptors were gathered from a male donor with early-stage non-small cell lung cancer. Each CDR3 is given with its conserved first and last residue. A D gene is named only where the DNA matches it firmly. Expanded clones are given a class, and other clones once, few, many or no size at all.

clone_size: many; j_call: TRBJ1-6; d_call: NA; v_call: TRBV27; cdr3_nt: TGTGCCAGCAGTTTCGGGAATGGTAATTCACCCCTCCACTTT; cdr3_aa: CASSFGNGNSPLHF
clone_size: many; j_call: TRBJ1-2; d_call: NA; v_call: TRBV6-5; cdr3_nt: TGTGCCAGCAGTTACTCGACTACAGGGAACTATGGCTACACCTTC; cdr3_aa: CASSYSTTGNYGYTF
clone_size: many; j_call: TRBJ2-3; d_call: NA; v_call: TRBV18; cdr3_nt: TGTGCCAGCTCACCTACGATGGGAGTCACAGATACGCAGTATTTT; cdr3_aa: CASSPTMGVTDTQYF
clone_size: NA; j_call: TRBJ2-3; d_call: TRBD2; v_call: TRBV9; cdr3_nt: TGTGCCAGCAGCGTAGGAGCTAGCGGGGGAGATACGCAGTATTTT; cdr3_aa: CASSVGASGGDTQYF
clone_size: many; j_call: TRBJ2-3; d_call: TRBD2; v_call: TRBV9; cdr3_nt: TGTGCCAGCACTAGGACTAGTGCAGATACGCAGTATTTT; cdr3_aa: CASTRTSADTQYF
clone_size: few; j_call: TRBJ2-7; d_call: NA; v_call: TRBV2; cdr3_nt: TGTGCCAGCAGGACAACGGGGGCCTACGAGCAGTACTTC; cdr3_aa: CASRTTGAYEQYF
clone_size: many; j_call: TRBJ1-5; d_call: NA; v_call: TRBV7-2; cdr3_nt: TGTGCCAGCAGCTTGGCCCTACGGGGTCAGCCCCAGCATTTT; cdr3_aa: CASSLALRGQPQHF
clone_size: many; j_call: TRBJ1-1; d_call: NA; v_call: TRBV7-9; cdr3_nt: TGTGCCAGCAGCCGTGGGGGGAACACTGAAGCTTTCTTT; cdr3_aa: CASSRGGNTEAFF
clone_size: few; j_call: TRBJ1-1; d_call: TRBD1; v_call: TRBV28; cdr3_nt: TGTGCCAGCAGTCTCGGGACAGGGAACACTGAAGCTTTCTTT; cdr3_aa: CASSLGTGNTEAFF
clone_size: many; j_call: TRBJ2-6; d_call: NA; v_call: TRBV19; cdr3_nt: TGTGCCAGTAGTATATTAGGGTCTGGGGCCAACGTCCTGACTTTC; cdr3_aa: CASSILGSGANVLTF
clone_size: many; j_call: TRBJ2-1; d_call: NA; v_call: TRBV20-1; cdr3_nt: TGCAGTGCTAGAGATCGGCGGGCAACCTACAATGAGCAGTTCTTC; cdr3_aa: CSARDRRATYNEQFF
clone_size: many; j_call: TRBJ2-7; d_call: NA; v_call: TRBV7-7; cdr3_nt: TGTGCTAGCAGCTTAGGGGACTGGGCCGAGCAGTACTTC; cdr3_aa: CASSLGDWAEQYF
clone_size: many; j_call: TRBJ2-3; d_call: TRBD1; v_call: TRBV29-1; cdr3_nt: TGCAGCGTTGAAGATCAATCGACAGGGGGTCTTGATACGCAGTATTTT; cdr3_aa: CSVEDQSTGGLDTQYF
clone_size: medium-sized; j_call: TRBJ2-3; d_call: NA; v_call: TRBV29-1; cdr3_nt: TGCAGCGCCTTACAGGGTTCCGTGGATACGCAGTATTTT; cdr3_aa: CSALQGSVDTQYF
clone_size: NA; j_call: TRBJ1-5; d_call: NA; v_call: TRBV15; cdr3_nt: TGTGTCACCAGCCGACAGGCCTGGAATCAGCCCCAGCATTTT; cdr3_aa: CVTSRQAWNQPQHF
clone_size: many; j_call: TRBJ1-1; d_call: NA; v_call: TRBV7-9; cdr3_nt: TGTGCCAGCATCATTGAGGAGGGGTCGAAAGCTTTCTTT; cdr3_aa: CASIIEEGSKAFF
clone_size: many; j_call: TRBJ2-5; d_call: NA; v_call: TRBV7-9; cdr3_nt: TGTGCCAGCAGCTTAGCGCGAGACAGACAAGAGACCCAGTACTTC; cdr3_aa: CASSLARDRQETQYF
clone_size: many; j_call: TRBJ1-2; d_call: NA; v_call: TRBV6-5; cdr3_nt: TGTGCCAGCAGTTACTCGAGGCAAGCTAACTATGGCTACACCTTC; cdr3_aa: CASSYSRQANYGYTF
clone_size: medium-sized; j_call: TRBJ2-5; d_call: NA; v_call: TRBV28; cdr3_nt: TGTGCCAGCAGTTCCTCCGGGACTGAAAGGAAGGTTGAGACCCAGTACTTC; cdr3_aa: CASSSSGTERKVETQYF
clone_size: many; j_call: TRBJ2-7; d_call: NA; v_call: TRBV29-1; cdr3_nt: TGCAGCGCCGCCGGACAGAGCAACTCCTACGAGCAGTACTTC; cdr3_aa: CSAAGQSNSYEQYF
clone_size: many; j_call: TRBJ1-2; d_call: TRBD1; v_call: TRBV3-1; cdr3_nt: TGTGCCAGCAGCCAACATACAGGGGGCGACTATGGCTACACCTTC; cdr3_aa: CASSQHTGGDYGYTF
clone_size: few; j_call: TRBJ2-5; d_call: NA; v_call: TRBV5-4; cdr3_nt: TGTGCCAGCAGCGTCGACCCCCCGATGACCCAGTACTTC; cdr3_aa: CASSVDPPMTQYF
clone_size: many; j_call: TRBJ1-2; d_call: NA; v_call: TRBV29-1; cdr3_nt: TGCAGCGTGGAAGTTGGGCCCGAAGGAGGCTACACCTTC; cdr3_aa: CSVEVGPEGGYTF
clone_size: NA; j_call: TRBJ1-5; d_call: NA; v_call: TRBV15; cdr3_nt: TGTGCCACCAGCAGAGTGGGCCAGCCCCAGCATTTT; cdr3_aa: CATSRVGQPQHF
clone_size: medium-sized; j_call: TRBJ2-2; d_call: NA; v_call: TRBV15; cdr3_nt: TGTGCCACCAGCAGAGACAACTCCTACACCGGGGAGCTGTTTTTT; cdr3_aa: CATSRDNSYTGELFF
clone_size: NA; j_call: TRBJ2-5; d_call: NA; v_call: TRBV7-2; cdr3_nt: TGTGCCAGCAGCTTAAGCCCTAAAGAGACCCAGTACTTC; cdr3_aa: CASSLSPKETQYF
clone_size: many; j_call: TRBJ2-5; d_call: TRBD2; v_call: TRBV4-3; cdr3_nt: TGCGCCAGCAGCCAAGAAAGACTAGCGGAAGAGACCCAGTACTTC; cdr3_aa: CASSQERLAEETQYF
clone_size: many; j_call: TRBJ1-5; d_call: NA; v_call: TRBV27; cdr3_nt: TGTGCCAGCAGGTCACGTGGGCAGGGGCTCCTCAATCAGCCCCAGCATTTT; cdr3_aa: CASRSRGQGLLNQPQHF
clone_size: many; j_call: TRBJ1-4; d_call: TRBD1; v_call: TRBV6-5; cdr3_nt: TGTGCCAGCAGTTACGGGCAGGGGGGTGTAACTAATGAAAAACTGTTTTTT; cdr3_aa: CASSYGQGGVTNEKLFF
clone_size: many; j_call: TRBJ1-1; d_call: NA; v_call: TRBV7-9; cdr3_nt: TGTGCCAGCAGCTTAGATCGGGCAGGAAGGGCTTTCTTT; cdr3_aa: CASSLDRAGRAFF
clone_size: many; j_call: TRBJ2-3; d_call: NA; v_call: TRBV20-1; cdr3_nt: TGCAGTGCTAGAGCGCCCTCAGTGACGGATACGCAGTATTTT; cdr3_aa: CSARAPSVTDTQYF
clone_size: many; j_call: TRBJ2-1; d_call: NA; v_call: TRBV2; cdr3_nt: TGTGCCAGCAGTGATAGCCGCAGGGTTGAGCAGTTCTTC; cdr3_aa: CASSDSRRVEQFF
clone_size: medium-sized; j_call: TRBJ2-1; d_call: NA; v_call: TRBV6-1; cdr3_nt: TGTGCCAGCAGTGAAGGGGGAGAGTACAATGAGCAGTTCTTC; cdr3_aa: CASSEGGEYNEQFF
clone_size: many; j_call: TRBJ2-1; d_call: TRBD1; v_call: TRBV3-1; cdr3_nt: TGTGCCAGCAGCCCTGGACAGGGGGCTACCTACAATGAGCAGTTCTTC; cdr3_aa: CASSPGQGATYNEQFF
clone_size: few; j_call: TRBJ1-1; d_call: NA; v_call: TRBV6-5; cdr3_nt: TGTGCCAGCAGCCCCCGTTGGACAGTGAACACTGAAGCTTTCTTT; cdr3_aa: CASSPRWTVNTEAFF
clone_size: many; j_call: TRBJ1-2; d_call: NA; v_call: TRBV3-1; cdr3_nt: TGTGCCAGCAGCGGGGCAGGCCCTTATGGCTACACCTTC; cdr3_aa: CASSGAGPYGYTF
clone_size: medium-sized; j_call: TRBJ2-3; d_call: NA; v_call: TRBV11-2; cdr3_nt: TGTGCCAGCAGCCCCCTAGATACGCAGTATTTT; cdr3_aa: CASSPLDTQYF
clone_size: medium-sized; j_call: TRBJ2-3; d_call: TRBD1; v_call: TRBV29-1; cdr3_nt: TGCAGCGCTAGGGGGCCCGAAGCTGGCGTCTACTCCGGCACAGATACGCAGTATTTT; cdr3_aa: CSARGPEAGVYSGTDTQYF
clone_size: many; j_call: TRBJ1-4; d_call: NA; v_call: TRBV5-6; cdr3_nt: TGTGCCAGCAGCTTGGTCCAAGGGGCTCTTGCAACTAATGAAAAACTGTTTTTT; cdr3_aa: CASSLVQGALATNEKLFF
clone_size: many; j_call: TRBJ1-6; d_call: NA; v_call: TRBV7-2; cdr3_nt: TGTGCCAGCAGCGTGTTGCCGGGGAATTCACCCCTCCACTTT; cdr3_aa: CASSVLPGNSPLHF
clone_size: many; j_call: TRBJ2-7; d_call: TRBD2; v_call: TRBV10-1; cdr3_nt: TGCGCCAGGGGCCCCGGGAGGCCCGGCGAGCAGTACTTC; cdr3_aa: CARGPGRPGEQYF
clone_size: many; j_call: TRBJ1-5; d_call: NA; v_call: TRBV29-1; cdr3_nt: TGCAGCGTTGTATTTACAGGCGGTCAGCCCCAGCATTTT; cdr3_aa: CSVVFTGGQPQHF